One T cell receptor (beta chain) is described in this entry. The antigen remains undetermined. The PCR made use of 60 Vbeta and 13 Jbeta primers. The method was immunoSEQ multiplex PCR; TCRdb's version includes in-frame clones alone and lacks a portion of them. The profile covers 65,000 to 85,000 clones, with approximately 88% appearing a single time and 2% to 2.5% taken by the ten largest. The CDR3 totals 15 residues. Germline V lookup: CDR1 SGHNT, CDR2 YYREEE (reference sequence). The J segment lost 4 bases and the V segment lost 4 bases, leaving 5 bases of the junction unmatched. The sample comes from a study of cytomegalovirus exposure and HLA in healthy donors. Study results and caveats: Many donors carried some public TCRs, although rarity characterized most TCR sequences. For cytomegalovirus status, the classifier reportedly gave diagnoses with high specificity and sensitivity.

This rearrangement joins TRBV5-4 to TRBJ1-4; 9 bases are shared with TRBD1. Sequences were obtained from PBMCs. The clonotype was recovered from a woman aged 50 to 60 in good health and CMV-seronegative. The CDR3 spells CASSIQGALNEKLFF. Written as DNA, the CDR3 is TGTGCCAGCAGCATACAGGGGGCACTTAATGAAAAACTGTTTTTT.